This is a list of T cell receptor beta chains from one sample in a study of T cell clones after liver transplantation. The protocol was immunoSEQ multiplex PCR, while the TCRdb copy is restricted to in-frame clones and leaves out a portion. The repertoire holds 95,000 to 110,000 clones, around four fifths seen once, with roughly 0.9% in the top ten. Sample: CD4+ T cells from blood, taken before liver transplant. These receptors were collected from a human donor who received a liver transplant. CDR3s include the opening cysteine and the closing phenylalanine or tryptophan. Each record gives: D gene, J gene, V gene, clone size, CDR3 DNA, CDR3 protein. D genes are given only for firm matches. Rows may omit the clone size; those that give it use once, few, many or a size class.

D gene: TRBD1
J gene: TRBJ1-1
V gene: TRBV7-2
clone size: NA
CDR3 DNA: TGTGCCAGCAGCCTACAGGGACAGCAGAACACTGAAGCTTTCTTT
CDR3 protein: CASSLQGQQNTEAFF

D gene: NA
J gene: TRBJ2-5
V gene: TRBV6-5
clone size: once
CDR3 DNA: TGTGCCAGCAGTTCCACAGGGAGTCGAGAGACCCAGTACTTC
CDR3 protein: CASSSTGSRETQYF

D gene: NA
J gene: TRBJ2-3
V gene: TRBV4-3
clone size: NA
CDR3 DNA: TGCGCCAGCAGCCAAGATCAGCCTCTCGGCGGGGTGACAGATACGCAGTATTTT
CDR3 protein: CASSQDQPLGGVTDTQYF

D gene: NA
J gene: TRBJ2-3
V gene: TRBV6-1
clone size: NA
CDR3 DNA: TGTGCCAGCAGTTCGGGCCCTAGAGGAGATACGCAGTATTTT
CDR3 protein: CASSSGPRGDTQYF

D gene: NA
J gene: TRBJ1-1
V gene: TRBV7-2
clone size: NA
CDR3 DNA: TGTGCCAGCAGCTTAGTCCGACCCCCCCCTGAAGCTTTCTTT
CDR3 protein: CASSLVRPPPEAFF

D gene: NA
J gene: TRBJ2-7
V gene: TRBV2
clone size: NA
CDR3 DNA: TGTGCCAGCAGCAGGTGGGACGGATCCTACGAGCAGTACTTC
CDR3 protein: CASSRWDGSYEQYF

D gene: NA
J gene: TRBJ2-3
V gene: TRBV2
clone size: NA
CDR3 DNA: TGTGCCAGCAGCTTCGGGGATACGCAGTATTTT
CDR3 protein: CASSFGDTQYF

D gene: TRBD1
J gene: TRBJ2-7
V gene: TRBV27
clone size: NA
CDR3 DNA: TGTGCCAGCAGTTTACAGGGGGAGTTTAGGTGGGGAGCATACGAGCAGTACTTC
CDR3 protein: CASSLQGEFRWGAYEQYF

D gene: NA
J gene: TRBJ2-7
V gene: TRBV7-9
clone size: NA
CDR3 DNA: TGTGCCAGCAATGGGGGTGTTGGCGAGCAGTACTTC
CDR3 protein: CASNGGVGEQYF

D gene: NA
J gene: TRBJ2-7
V gene: TRBV6-6
clone size: NA
CDR3 DNA: TGTGCCAGCAGTCGGCCGAGCGGAGAGACCTACGAGCAGTACTTC
CDR3 protein: CASSRPSGETYEQYF

D gene: TRBD2
J gene: TRBJ2-3
V gene: TRBV19
clone size: once
CDR3 DNA: TGTGCCAGTAGTCTGGGGACTAGCGGCGGGGATACGCAGTATTTT
CDR3 protein: CASSLGTSGGDTQYF

D gene: NA
J gene: TRBJ1-2
V gene: TRBV11-2
clone size: NA
CDR3 DNA: TGTGCCGATCTGCCCTGGGGGATGGACCAGGGGCTAGCTAACTATGGCTACACCTTC
CDR3 protein: CADLPWGMDQGLANYGYTF

D gene: NA
J gene: TRBJ1-1
V gene: TRBV6-6
clone size: NA
CDR3 DNA: TGTGCCAGCCACTCGGGTCTCGGGTTCATGAACACTGAAGCTTTCTTT
CDR3 protein: CASHSGLGFMNTEAFF

D gene: TRBD1
J gene: TRBJ2-5
V gene: TRBV7-2
clone size: NA
CDR3 DNA: TGTGCCAGCAGCTACGGCGACAGGGCAGAGACCCAGTACTTC
CDR3 protein: CASSYGDRAETQYF

D gene: TRBD2
J gene: TRBJ2-6
V gene: TRBV7-8
clone size: NA
CDR3 DNA: TGTGCCAGCAGCTTAGTGGGACTAGACTTCTCTGGGGCCAACGTCCTGACTTTC
CDR3 protein: CASSLVGLDFSGANVLTF

D gene: TRBD2
J gene: TRBJ2-7
V gene: TRBV30
clone size: NA
CDR3 DNA: TGTGCCTGGAGTGGGCTTCTCGCGGGAGTTGTCTACGAGCAGTACTTC
CDR3 protein: CAWSGLLAGVVYEQYF

D gene: NA
J gene: TRBJ1-1
V gene: TRBV15
clone size: NA
CDR3 DNA: TGTGCCACCAGGGGCTGGAACACTGAAGCTTTCTTT
CDR3 protein: CATRGWNTEAFF

D gene: NA
J gene: TRBJ2-4
V gene: TRBV7-2
clone size: NA
CDR3 DNA: TGTGCCGGCAGCCCCGGACAGAGATTAAACATTCAGTACTTC
CDR3 protein: CAGSPGQRLNIQYF

D gene: NA
J gene: TRBJ2-7
V gene: TRBV18
clone size: NA
CDR3 DNA: TGTGCCAGCTCACAGGGATCAACCTACGAGCAGTACTTC
CDR3 protein: CASSQGSTYEQYF

D gene: NA
J gene: TRBJ2-1
V gene: TRBV6-5
clone size: few
CDR3 DNA: TGTGCCAGCAGCAGGGAAGGAGGCTACAATGAGCAGTTCTTC
CDR3 protein: CASSREGGYNEQFF

D gene: NA
J gene: TRBJ1-2
V gene: TRBV5-1
clone size: NA
CDR3 DNA: TGCGCCAGCAGCTTGGAGCAGGGAGGCCCTTGGGGCTACACCTTC
CDR3 protein: CASSLEQGGPWGYTF

D gene: NA
J gene: TRBJ2-7
V gene: TRBV25-1
clone size: NA
CDR3 DNA: TGTGCCAGCAGTGAAATAGGTAACGAGCAGTACTTC
CDR3 protein: CASSEIGNEQYF

D gene: TRBD2
J gene: TRBJ2-3
V gene: TRBV19
clone size: NA
CDR3 DNA: TGTGCCAGTAGTATCGATTCTAGCGGGGTCCCCAATACGCAGTATTTT
CDR3 protein: CASSIDSSGVPNTQYF

D gene: TRBD2
J gene: TRBJ2-1
V gene: TRBV7-3
clone size: NA
CDR3 DNA: TGTGCCAGCAGCCCAACTAGCGGGAGGTTCCATGAGCAGTTCTTC
CDR3 protein: CASSPTSGRFHEQFF

D gene: NA
J gene: TRBJ2-7
V gene: TRBV21-1
clone size: NA
CDR3 DNA: TGTGCCAGCAGCTGCGGGGGGAAATCCTACGAGCAGTACTTC
CDR3 protein: CASSCGGKSYEQYF

D gene: NA
J gene: TRBJ2-5
V gene: TRBV28
clone size: NA
CDR3 DNA: TGTGCCAGCAGTCCAAGCGGAAAAGAGACCCAGTACTTC
CDR3 protein: CASSPSGKETQYF

D gene: NA
J gene: TRBJ2-7
V gene: TRBV11-3
clone size: NA
CDR3 DNA: TGTGCCAGCAGCTCCGGGCAGGGCAGCTCCTACGAGCAGTACTTC
CDR3 protein: CASSSGQGSSYEQYF

D gene: NA
J gene: TRBJ2-1
V gene: TRBV27
clone size: NA
CDR3 DNA: TGTGCCAGCACGACAGCTCAGGGACACAATGAGCAGTTCTTC
CDR3 protein: CASTTAQGHNEQFF

D gene: NA
J gene: TRBJ2-6
V gene: TRBV2
clone size: NA
CDR3 DNA: TGTGCCAGCAGTGAGCAACCCTTCTCTGGGGCCAACGTCCTGACTTTC
CDR3 protein: CASSEQPFSGANVLTF

D gene: NA
J gene: TRBJ2-1
V gene: TRBV7-8
clone size: once
CDR3 DNA: TGTGCCAGCAGCTTATTAAATGAGCAGTTCTTC
CDR3 protein: CASSLLNEQFF

D gene: NA
J gene: TRBJ2-1
V gene: TRBV5-6
clone size: once
CDR3 DNA: TGTGCCAGCAGCTTATGGGGGGCGGCAAATGAGCAGTTCTTC
CDR3 protein: CASSLWGAANEQFF

D gene: NA
J gene: TRBJ2-1
V gene: TRBV29-1
clone size: NA
CDR3 DNA: TGCAGCGTTTCTGTTGGGGGCTCCTACAATGAGCAGTTCTTC
CDR3 protein: CSVSVGGSYNEQFF

D gene: NA
J gene: TRBJ1-2
V gene: TRBV27
clone size: NA
CDR3 DNA: TGTGCCAGCAGTTTCGGCCCGGAGCTGGGGTATGGCTACACCTTC
CDR3 protein: CASSFGPELGYGYTF

D gene: TRBD1
J gene: TRBJ1-5
V gene: TRBV7-2
clone size: NA
CDR3 DNA: TGTGCCAGCAGCTTGAACAGGGGTAAGCCCCAGCATTTT
CDR3 protein: CASSLNRGKPQHF

D gene: TRBD2
J gene: TRBJ2-2
V gene: TRBV5-1
clone size: NA
CDR3 DNA: TGCGCCAGCAGCTTGCTAGCGGGGGTCGGGGAGCTGTTTTTT
CDR3 protein: CASSLLAGVGELFF

D gene: NA
J gene: TRBJ2-7
V gene: TRBV6-1
clone size: NA
CDR3 DNA: TGTGCCAGCAGTGTCTCATGGGGGGGGCGCGAGCAGTACTTC
CDR3 protein: CASSVSWGGREQYF

D gene: NA
J gene: TRBJ1-5
V gene: TRBV30
clone size: NA
CDR3 DNA: TGTGCCTGGGGGGGATTTCAGGACATGGTGAGCAATCAGCCCCAGCATTTT
CDR3 protein: CAWGGFQDMVSNQPQHF

D gene: NA
J gene: TRBJ2-1
V gene: TRBV28
clone size: NA
CDR3 DNA: TGTGCCAGCAGTTATGCAGATTACAATGAGCAGTTCTTC
CDR3 protein: CASSYADYNEQFF

D gene: TRBD2
J gene: TRBJ2-1
V gene: TRBV25-1
clone size: NA
CDR3 DNA: TGTGCCAGCAGCGCCCCCTCTAGCGGGAGGCGGAATGAGCAGTTCTTC
CDR3 protein: CASSAPSSGRRNEQFF

D gene: NA
J gene: TRBJ1-2
V gene: TRBV19
clone size: few
CDR3 DNA: TGTGCCAGTAGATCTTACAGGCCACCTTCAGGGGGCTACACCTTC
CDR3 protein: CASRSYRPPSGGYTF

D gene: TRBD2
J gene: TRBJ2-2
V gene: TRBV2
clone size: NA
CDR3 DNA: TGTGCCAGCAGTGGCACTAGCGGGAGCTCGGGGGAGCTGTTTTTT
CDR3 protein: CASSGTSGSSGELFF

D gene: TRBD1
J gene: TRBJ2-7
V gene: TRBV18
clone size: NA
CDR3 DNA: TGTGCCAGCTCAAGGACAGGGTCCTACGAGCAGTACTTC
CDR3 protein: CASSRTGSYEQYF

D gene: TRBD2
J gene: TRBJ2-2
V gene: TRBV7-2
clone size: NA
CDR3 DNA: TGTGCCAGCAGCTTAAATGCTGGCGGGGGGCCCACCGGGGAGCTGTTTTTT
CDR3 protein: CASSLNAGGGPTGELFF